A few counts support the clone carrying this T cell receptor beta chain. Its target is unknown. Constant-segment-primed 5'RACE gave TCR alpha and TCR beta cDNA libraries with sample barcodes and UMIs. One entry per CDR3 protein, called by TCRdb with MiXCR from the 5' RACE reads. Here the sample spans about 140,000 distinct CDR3 sequences, under 7% being singletons. The CDR3 length is 14 residues. CDR1 SEHNR and CDR2 FQNEAQ come from the germline V gene (reference sequence). Trimming took off 1 base at V and 8 bases at J, with 13 bases between the two ends. This sample is drawn from a study of T-cell memory formation after mild COVID-19. Overall study findings and caveats: The appearance of some responding clones in pre-infection memory suggested that cross-reactive memory joined.

Sequencing was carried out using PBMCs or a T cell subset sorted from them (not recorded which). This chain connects TRBV7-9 to TRBJ2-3; no clear D gene. The clonotype originates from an adult woman who had mild COVID-19 (a few samples of this study predate the infection). Cell type and time point are not known. CDR3 region: CASSLVAKGATQYF. Written as DNA, the CDR3 is TGTGCCAGCAGCTTAGTGGCTAAAGGAGCTACGCAGTATTTT.